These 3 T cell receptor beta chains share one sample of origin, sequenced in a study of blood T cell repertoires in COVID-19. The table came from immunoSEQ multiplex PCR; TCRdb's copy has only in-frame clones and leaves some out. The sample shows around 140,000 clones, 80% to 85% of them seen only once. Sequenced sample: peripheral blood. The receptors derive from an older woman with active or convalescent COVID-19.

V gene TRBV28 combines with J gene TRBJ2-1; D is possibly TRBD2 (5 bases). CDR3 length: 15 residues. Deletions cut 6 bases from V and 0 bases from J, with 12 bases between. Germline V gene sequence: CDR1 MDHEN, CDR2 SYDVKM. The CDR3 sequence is CASSLSDNSYNEQFF. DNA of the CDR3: TGTGCCAGCAGCCTTAGCGACAACTCCTACAATGAGCAGTTCTTC.

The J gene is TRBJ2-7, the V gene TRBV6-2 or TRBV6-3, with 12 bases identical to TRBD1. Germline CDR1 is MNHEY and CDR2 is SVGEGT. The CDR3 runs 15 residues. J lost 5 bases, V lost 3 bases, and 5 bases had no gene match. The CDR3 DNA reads TGTGCCAGCAGTTATGGGACAGGGGGCGTGAACGAGCAGTACTTC. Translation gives CASSYGTGGVNEQYF.

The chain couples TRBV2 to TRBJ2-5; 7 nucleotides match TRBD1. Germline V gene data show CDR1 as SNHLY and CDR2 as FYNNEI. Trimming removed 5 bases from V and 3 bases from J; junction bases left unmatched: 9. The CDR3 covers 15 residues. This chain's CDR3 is CASSRDSGGEETQYF. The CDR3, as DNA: TGTGCCAGCAGTCGGGACAGTGGGGGCGAAGAGACCCAGTACTTC. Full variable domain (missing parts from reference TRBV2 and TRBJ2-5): EPEVTQTPSHQVTQMGQEVILRCVPISNHLYFYWYRQILGQKVEFLVSFYNNEISEKSEIFDDQFSVERPDGSNFTLKIRSTKLEDSAMYFCASSRDSGGEETQYFGPGTRLLVL.